These T cell receptor beta chains were read from a single sample in a study of T cell repertoires in cytomegalovirus infection. In TCRdb, the reads were re-called with MiXCR into one record per CDR3 protein. This table has hundreds of thousands of distinct CDR3 sequences, 20% to 25% appearing once. The sample consisted of CD8+ T cells from PBMCs. Receptor source: a human donor in good health (CMV status not recorded). Some clones in this sample may be carry-over from other donors' samples. Both conserved end residues are part of each CDR3. D genes are given only for firm matches. Size is omitted from some rows. Given values are once, few, many or a class for expanded clones.

j_call clone_size v_call d_call cdr3_nt cdr3_aa
TRBJ2-2 NA TRBV6-5 TRBD1 TGTGCCAGCAGTCACAGGGGCACCGGGGAGCTGTTTTTT CASSHRGTGELFF
TRBJ2-5 many TRBV7-9 TRBD2 TGTGCCACGGGAGGCCGACTAGCGGGGAAACAAGAGACCCAGTACTTC CATGGRLAGKQETQYF
TRBJ2-1 few TRBV2 TRBD2 TGTGCCCTCCCGAGCGGGGGGTCCGATGAGCAGTTCTTC CALPSGGSDEQFF
TRBJ1-5 few TRBV5-1 NA TGCGCCAGCAGCTCAGGGCTAGGCAATCAGCCCCAGCATTTT CASSSGLGNQPQHF
TRBJ1-1 few TRBV19 TRBD1 TGTGCCAGTAGTCCTAGGGACAGGGTCACTGAAGCTTTCTTT CASSPRDRVTEAFF
TRBJ1-6 NA TRBV6-6 NA TGTGCCAGCAGTCCCTCGGACGGCAGAGATTTCTATAATTCACCCCTCCACTTT CASSPSDGRDFYNSPLHF
TRBJ1-1 NA TRBV20-1 NA TGCAGTGCTAGAGGAGGGGGAATTGAAGCTTTCTTT CSARGGGIEAFF
TRBJ2-1 many TRBV28 TRBD2 TGTGCCAGCAGTATCCAGCGGGGGGGCGGGGAGCAGTTCTTC CASSIQRGGGEQFF
TRBJ2-3 many TRBV7-9 NA TGTGCCAGCAGCTTAGGAGGAAGGGTTTCAGAAGATACGCAGTATTTT CASSLGGRVSEDTQYF
TRBJ2-5 NA TRBV7-6 TRBD1 TGTGCCAGCAGCCCGAGACAGGGGGGAATGGAGACCCAGTACTTC CASSPRQGGMETQYF
TRBJ1-5 NA TRBV2 NA TGTGCCAGCAGTGACAATCAGCCCCAGCATTTT CASSDNQPQHF
TRBJ2-1 few TRBV7-9 NA TGTGCCAGCAGCCCGGCCGGGACAATGAGGGGCAATGAGCAGTTCTTC CASSPAGTMRGNEQFF
TRBJ1-5 few TRBV28 NA TGTGCCAGCAGTTTAGGTGGGGGACTTAGCAATCAGCCCCAGCATTTT CASSLGGGLSNQPQHF
TRBJ2-3 few TRBV20-1 NA TGCAGTGCTAGTGCAGGTAGACCAGATACGCAGTATTTT CSASAGRPDTQYF
TRBJ1-1 many TRBV7-6 NA TGTGCCAGCAGACCGGGACAGAACACTGAAGCTTTCTTT CASRPGQNTEAFF
TRBJ1-1 many TRBV7-9 NA TGTGCCAGCAGGAATAGGCAGTTCACTGAAGCTTTCTTT CASRNRQFTEAFF
TRBJ2-7 NA TRBV14 TRBD1 TGTGCCAGCAGCCAAGGGGAGACAGGGGGTTTGAGCGAGCAGTACTTC CASSQGETGGLSEQYF
TRBJ2-1 few TRBV14 NA TGTGCCAGCAGCCCGTCCACATTACCCAATGAGCAGTTCTTC CASSPSTLPNEQFF
TRBJ1-5 many TRBV12-3/TRBV12-4 NA TGTGCCAGCAGCCCGGACAGTTATCAGCCCCAGCATTTT CASSPDSYQPQHF
TRBJ1-2 few TRBV28 NA TGTGCCAGCACCCTAGCAGGGCTTGGCTACACCTTC CASTLAGLGYTF
TRBJ1-5 NA TRBV25-1 TRBD1 TGTGCCAGCCCCAAGGGGGACAGGGGTAATCAGCCCCAGCATTTT CASPKGDRGNQPQHF
TRBJ1-1 few TRBV6-2/TRBV6-3 NA TGTGCCAGCAGCCCGGACGGTGAAGCTTTCTTT CASSPDGEAFF
TRBJ2-1 NA TRBV7-3 TRBD1 TGTGCCAGCAGCTTAGGACAGGGGTCCCACAATGAGCAGTTCTTC CASSLGQGSHNEQFF
TRBJ2-3 NA TRBV7-3 TRBD2 TGTGCCAGCAGCTTCTTTGTGACTAGCATTACCGATACGCAGTATTTT CASSFFVTSITDTQYF
TRBJ1-5 few TRBV5-8 NA TGTGCCAGCAGCTTGGTCTCGGTCAATCAGCCCCAGCATTTT CASSLVSVNQPQHF
TRBJ2-3 many TRBV14 NA TGTGCCAGCAGCCAAGTCTGGGGGGCCGGGCCAGATACGCAGTATTTT CASSQVWGAGPDTQYF
TRBJ2-5 NA TRBV28 TRBD2 TGTGCCAGCAGCTCTCTAGCGGAAGTGCAAGAGACCCAGTACTTC CASSSLAEVQETQYF
TRBJ1-2 many TRBV12-5 TRBD1 TGTGCTAGTGGTTTCTCCGGGACAGGGGGCGAGGACTATGGCTACACCTTC CASGFSGTGGEDYGYTF
TRBJ2-1 NA TRBV6-5 NA TGTGCCAGCAGTTACGACCCAGACAGCTACAATGAGCAGTTCTTC CASSYDPDSYNEQFF
TRBJ2-2 few TRBV6-5 NA TGTGCCAGCAGTTCTGGACTCCCACCCGCCGGGGAGCTGTTTTTT CASSSGLPPAGELFF
TRBJ1-2 many TRBV7-6 NA TGTGCCAGCAGCTTCTCCAGAGGGGCTAACTATGGCTACACCTTC CASSFSRGANYGYTF
TRBJ2-1 many TRBV6-6 NA TGTGCCAGCAGTCCCGTGAAGAACAATGAGCAGTTCTTC CASSPVKNNEQFF
TRBJ1-1 few TRBV6-6 NA TGTGCCAGTTCCCGCCGTGGGGGCCAGAACACTGAAGCTTTCTTT CASSRRGGQNTEAFF
TRBJ2-1 NA TRBV20-1 TRBD2 TGCAGTGCTAGGTGGACTAGCGGGGGGAATACACGCAATGAGCAGTTCTTC CSARWTSGGNTRNEQFF
TRBJ2-2 NA TRBV10-3 TRBD1 TGTGCCACCACGGACAGGGGCCCCTCCACCGGGGAGCTGTTTTTT CATTDRGPSTGELFF
TRBJ2-1 few TRBV6-2/TRBV6-3 TRBD2 TGTGCCAGCAGCTCCTTGGCGGGGGACCTCTACAATGAGCAGTTCTTC CASSSLAGDLYNEQFF
TRBJ2-5 NA TRBV6-5 TRBD1 TGTGCCAGCAGGGGGACAGGGGGATATTACCAAGAGACCCAGTACTTC CASRGTGGYYQETQYF
TRBJ1-1 few TRBV5-1 NA TGCGCCAGCAGCTTGGAGTGGCAGAACACTGAAGCTTTCTTT CASSLEWQNTEAFF
TRBJ2-2 NA TRBV4-1 NA TGCGCCAGCAGCCCCACGACAGGAGCAACCGCGAACACCGGGGAGCTGTTTTTT CASSPTTGATANTGELFF
TRBJ2-3 NA TRBV28 NA TGTGCCAGCAGCTTTCCCCGGGACACCTTCACAGATACGCAGTATTTT CASSFPRDTFTDTQYF
TRBJ1-1 NA TRBV10-3 NA TGTGCCATCCGGGTGGGGGAGGGGTCGAACACTGAAGCTTTCTTT CAIRVGEGSNTEAFF
TRBJ2-5 few TRBV7-6 NA TGTGCCAGCAGCCTTCCGCGGACATTAGGTCCCGAGACCCAGTACTTC CASSLPRTLGPETQYF